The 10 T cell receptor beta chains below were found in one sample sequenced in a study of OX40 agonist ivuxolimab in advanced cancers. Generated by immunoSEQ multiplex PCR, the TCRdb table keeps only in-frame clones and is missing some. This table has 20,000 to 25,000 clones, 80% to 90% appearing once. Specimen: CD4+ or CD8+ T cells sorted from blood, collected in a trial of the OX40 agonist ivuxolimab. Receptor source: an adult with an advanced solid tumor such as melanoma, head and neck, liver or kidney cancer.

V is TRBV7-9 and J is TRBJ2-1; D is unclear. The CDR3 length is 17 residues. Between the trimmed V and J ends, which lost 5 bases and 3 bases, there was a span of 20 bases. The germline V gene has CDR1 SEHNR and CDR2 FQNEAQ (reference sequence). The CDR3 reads CASSPPAVVFLYNEQFF. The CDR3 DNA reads TGTGCCAGCAGCCCCCCCGCCGTTGTTTTCCTCTACAATGAGCAGTTCTTC. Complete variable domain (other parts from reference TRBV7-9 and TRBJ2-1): DTGVSQNPRHKITKRGQNVTFRCDPISEHNRLYWYRQTLGQGPEFLTYFQNEAQLEKSRLLSDRFSAERPKGSFSTLEIQRTEQGDSAMYLCASSPPAVVFLYNEQFFGPGTRLTVL.

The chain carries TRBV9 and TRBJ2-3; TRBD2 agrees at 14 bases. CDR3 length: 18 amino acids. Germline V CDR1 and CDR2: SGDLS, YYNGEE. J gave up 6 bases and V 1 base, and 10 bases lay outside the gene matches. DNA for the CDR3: TGTGCCAGCAGCGTATACTCTGGACTAGCGGGAGGAGCGGATACGCAGTATTTT. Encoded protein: CASSVYSGLAGGADTQYF.

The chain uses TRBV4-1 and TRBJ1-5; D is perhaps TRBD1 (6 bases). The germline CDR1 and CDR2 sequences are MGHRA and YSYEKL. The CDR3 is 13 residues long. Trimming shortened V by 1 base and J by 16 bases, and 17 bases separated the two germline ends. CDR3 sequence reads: CASSQVIGDKEHF. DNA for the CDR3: TGCGCCAGCAGCCAAGTTATTGGGGACAAGGAACATTTT.

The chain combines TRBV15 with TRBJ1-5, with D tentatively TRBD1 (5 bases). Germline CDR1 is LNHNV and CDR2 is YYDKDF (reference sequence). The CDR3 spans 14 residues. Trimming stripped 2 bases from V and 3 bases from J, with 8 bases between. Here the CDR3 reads CATSRRGNNQPQHF. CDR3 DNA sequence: TGTGCCACCAGCAGAAGGGGAAACAATCAGCCCCAGCATTTT.

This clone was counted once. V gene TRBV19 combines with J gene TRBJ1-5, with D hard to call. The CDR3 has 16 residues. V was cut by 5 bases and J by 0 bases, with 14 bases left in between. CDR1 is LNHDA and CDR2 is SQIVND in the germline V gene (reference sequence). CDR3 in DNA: TGTGCCAGTAGTTCTCCCGACACCTATAGCAATCAGCCCCAGCATTTT. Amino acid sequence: CASSSPDTYSNQPQHF.

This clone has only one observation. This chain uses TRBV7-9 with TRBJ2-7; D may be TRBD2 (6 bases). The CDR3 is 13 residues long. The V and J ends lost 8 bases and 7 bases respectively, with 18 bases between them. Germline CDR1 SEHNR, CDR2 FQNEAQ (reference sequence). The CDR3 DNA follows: TGTGCCAGCTCCCTGGCCCTAGCGAGGGAGCAGTACTTC. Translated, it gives CASSLALAREQYF. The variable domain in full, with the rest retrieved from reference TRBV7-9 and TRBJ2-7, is DTGVSQNPRHKITKRGQNVTFRCDPISEHNRLYWYRQTLGQGPEFLTYFQNEAQLEKSRLLSDRFSAERPKGSFSTLEIQRTEQGDSAMYLCASSLALAREQYFGPGTRLTVT.

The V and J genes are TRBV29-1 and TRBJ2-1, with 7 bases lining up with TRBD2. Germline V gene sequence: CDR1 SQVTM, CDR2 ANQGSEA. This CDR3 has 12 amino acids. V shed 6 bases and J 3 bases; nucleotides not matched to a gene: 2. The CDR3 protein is CSVGGDYNEQFF. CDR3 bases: TGCAGCGTGGGGGGGGACTACAATGAGCAGTTCTTC.

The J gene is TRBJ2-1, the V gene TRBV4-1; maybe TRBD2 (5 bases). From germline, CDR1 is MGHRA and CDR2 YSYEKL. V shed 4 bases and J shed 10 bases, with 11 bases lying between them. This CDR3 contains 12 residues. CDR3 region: CASSPRVGEQFF. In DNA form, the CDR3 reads TGCGCCAGCAGCCCGAGGGTGGGGGAGCAGTTCTTC.

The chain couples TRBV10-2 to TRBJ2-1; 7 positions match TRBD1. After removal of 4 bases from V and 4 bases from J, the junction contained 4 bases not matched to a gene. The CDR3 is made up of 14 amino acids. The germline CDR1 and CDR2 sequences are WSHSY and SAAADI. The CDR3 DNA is TGCGCCAGCAGTGGACAGGGCCTTTACAATGAGCAGTTCTTC. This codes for CASSGQGLYNEQFF.

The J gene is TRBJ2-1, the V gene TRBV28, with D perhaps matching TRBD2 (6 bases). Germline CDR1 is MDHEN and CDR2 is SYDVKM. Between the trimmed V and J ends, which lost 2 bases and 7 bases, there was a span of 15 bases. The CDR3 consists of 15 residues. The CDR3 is CASSLREPVQNEQFF. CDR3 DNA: TGTGCCAGCAGTTTACGGGAGCCGGTACAAAATGAGCAGTTCTTC.